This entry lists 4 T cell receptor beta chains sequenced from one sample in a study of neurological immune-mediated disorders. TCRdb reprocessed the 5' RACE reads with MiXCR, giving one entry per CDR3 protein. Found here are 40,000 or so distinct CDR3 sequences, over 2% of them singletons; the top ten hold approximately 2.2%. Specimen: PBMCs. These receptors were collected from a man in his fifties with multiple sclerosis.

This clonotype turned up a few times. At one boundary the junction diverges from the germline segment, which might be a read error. The CDR3 DNA sequence: TGTGCCAGCAGCTTAACCGGGAATTCCTATAATTCACCCCTCAACTTT. Residues: CASSLTGNSYNSPLNF. The gene calls are TRBV7-3 and TRBJ1-6, with D hard to call. Germline V gene data show CDR1 as SGHTA and CDR2 as FQGTGA. The CDR3 sequence is 16 residues long.

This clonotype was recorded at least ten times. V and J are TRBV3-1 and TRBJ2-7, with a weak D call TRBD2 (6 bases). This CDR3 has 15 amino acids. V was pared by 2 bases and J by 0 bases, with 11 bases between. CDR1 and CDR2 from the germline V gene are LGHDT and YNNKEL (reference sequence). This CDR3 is CASSQLDGSSYEQYF. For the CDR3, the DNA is TGTGCCAGCAGCCAATTAGACGGGAGCTCCTACGAGCAGTACTTC.

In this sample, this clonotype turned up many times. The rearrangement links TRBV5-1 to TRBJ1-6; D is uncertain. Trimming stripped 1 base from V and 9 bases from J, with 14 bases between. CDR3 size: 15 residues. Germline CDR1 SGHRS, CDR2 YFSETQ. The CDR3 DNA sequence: TGCGCCAGCAGCTTGCGAGCAGCTCTGGGTTCACCCCTCCACTTT. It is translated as CASSLRAALGSPLHF. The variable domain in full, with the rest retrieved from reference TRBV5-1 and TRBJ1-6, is KAGVTQTPRYLIKTRGQQVTLSCSPISGHRSVSWYQQTPGQGLQFLFEYFSETQRNKGNFPGRFSGRQFSNSRSEMNVSTLELGDSALYLCASSLRAALGSPLHFGNGTRLTVT.

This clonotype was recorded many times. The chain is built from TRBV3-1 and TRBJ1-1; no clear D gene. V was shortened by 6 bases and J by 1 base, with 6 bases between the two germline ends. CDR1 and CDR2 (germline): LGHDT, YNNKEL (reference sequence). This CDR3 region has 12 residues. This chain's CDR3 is CASRRQNTEAFF. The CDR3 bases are TGTGCCAGCAGAAGACAGAACACTGAAGCTTTCTTT. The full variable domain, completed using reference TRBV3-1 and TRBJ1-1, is DTAVSQTPKYLVTQMGNDKSIKCEQNLGHDTMYWYKQDSKKFLKIMFSYNNKELIINETVPNRFSPKSPDKAHLNLHINSLELGDSAVYFCASRRQNTEAFFGQGTRLTVV.